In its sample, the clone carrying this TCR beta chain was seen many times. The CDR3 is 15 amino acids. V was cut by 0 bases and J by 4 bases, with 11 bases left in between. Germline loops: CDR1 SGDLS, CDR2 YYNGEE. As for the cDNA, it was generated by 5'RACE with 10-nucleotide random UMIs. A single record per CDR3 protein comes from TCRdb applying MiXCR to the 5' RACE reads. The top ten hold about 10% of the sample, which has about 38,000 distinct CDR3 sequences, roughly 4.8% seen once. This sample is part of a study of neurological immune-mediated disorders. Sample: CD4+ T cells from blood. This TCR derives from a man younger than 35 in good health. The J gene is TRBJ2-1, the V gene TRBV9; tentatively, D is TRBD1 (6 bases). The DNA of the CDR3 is TGTGCCAGCAGCGTAGCACAGGGAACTTACAATGAGCAGTTCTTC. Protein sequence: CASSVAQGTYNEQFF.